This passage covers 21 T cell receptor beta chains from one sample sequenced in a study of shared clonotypes between healthy human individuals. Naive CD8 populations comprised CD45RO-negative cells positively selected for CCR7, excluding terminally differentiated effector memory CD45RA+ cells. Assay used: immunoSEQ multiplex PCR; TCRdb lists only in-frame clones, some missing. Among some 2.1 million clones listed, roughly 93% were seen once. The sequenced sample was naive CD8+ T cells from PBMCs. The receptors shown here come from a man aged 18 to 35 in good health. Some clones in this sample may be carry-over from other donors' samples.

This chain uses TRBV5-1 with TRBJ1-2; D is uncertain. Trimming pared 0 bases from V and 8 bases from J, leaving 14 bases between. CDR3 length: 14 amino acids. From germline, CDR1 is SGHRS and CDR2 YFSETQ. As DNA, the CDR3 is TGCGCCAGCAGCTTGGAGAGGGAGGAGGAGGGCTACACCTTC. It translates to CASSLEREEEGYTF.

This chain joins TRBV19 and TRBJ1-1; perhaps TRBD1 as D (6 bases). The V gene lost 4 bases and the J gene lost 4 bases, with 19 bases spanning the gap. This CDR3 has 16 amino acids. From germline, CDR1 is LNHDA and CDR2 SQIVND (reference sequence). This CDR3 reads CASSTGAGGAATEAFF. CDR3 nucleotide sequence: TGTGCCAGTAGTACCGGCGCCGGGGGGGCGGCCACTGAAGCTTTCTTT. The complete variable domain, with remaining parts taken from reference TRBV19 and TRBJ1-1, reads DGGITQSPKYLFRKEGQNVTLSCEQNLNHDAMYWYRQDPGQGLRLIYYSQIVNDFQKGDIAEGYSVSREKKESFPLTVTSAQKNPTAFYLCASSTGAGGAATEAFFGQGTRLTVV.

On this clone: The identical CDR3 is also encoded by other nucleotide sequences in the sample. The chain uses TRBV27 and TRBJ2-1; TRBD2 might be the D (5 bases). There are 15 residues in the CDR3. CDR1 and CDR2 from the germline V gene are MNHEY and SMNVEV (reference sequence). Trimming removed 2 bases from V and 0 bases from J, with 8 bases in between. The CDR3 coding sequence is TGTGCCAGCAGTTTACTAGGAGGCTCCTACAATGAGCAGTTCTTC. Translating gives CASSLLGGSYNEQFF.

About this clone: The sample contains more than one DNA sequence encoding this CDR3. The chain is built from TRBV5-1 and TRBJ2-7; D is possibly TRBD2 (5 bases). The CDR3 sequence is 12 residues long. The V gene's germline CDR1 is SGHRS and CDR2 YFSETQ. V lost 0 bases and J lost 5, with 6 bases in between. CDR3 nucleotides: TGCGCCAGCAGCTTGGCCGGGGACGAGCAGTACTTC. Translating gives CASSLAGDEQYF.

The J gene is TRBJ2-7, the V gene TRBV30; D uncertain. Germline values: CDR1 GTSNPN, CDR2 SVGIG (reference sequence). Trimming took off 0 bases at V and 2 bases at J, with 8 bases between the two ends. The length of the CDR3 is 13 residues. The CDR3 loop reads CAWSVASTYEQYF. CDR3 sequence (DNA): TGTGCCTGGAGTGTAGCCAGCACCTACGAGCAGTACTTC.

The rearrangement links TRBV9 to TRBJ2-7; 8 bases align to TRBD2. The ends lost 4 bases at V and 4 bases at J; junction bases unmatched: 7. Germline lookup yields CDR1 SGDLS and CDR2 YYNGEE. This CDR3 region has 14 residues. This CDR3 reads CASSTTGGVYEQYF. Here the CDR3 DNA reads TGTGCCAGCAGCACTACGGGAGGGGTGTACGAGCAGTACTTC.

The chain is built from TRBV5-1 and TRBJ2-1, with D perhaps matching TRBD1 (5 bases). With 4 bases removed from V and 5 bases from J, the gap between germline ends came to 16 bases. Looked up from germline, CDR1 is SGHRS and CDR2 is YFSETQ. The CDR3 spans 15 residues. The CDR3 region is CASSSVRQTDNEQFF. In DNA, the CDR3 is TGCGCCAGCAGCAGTGTGCGACAGACGGACAATGAGCAGTTCTTC.

J is TRBJ1-1 and V is TRBV11-3, with TRBD1 as a possible D gene (6 bases). Per the germline V gene, CDR1 is SGHNT and CDR2 is YENEEA. V was clipped by 6 bases and J by 4 bases, with 12 bases between them. This CDR3 is 13 amino acids long. The DNA of the CDR3 is TGTGCCAGCAGGGCCCGAGGGGGCACTGAAGCTTTCTTT. Translation gives CASRARGGTEAFF.

This sequence joins TRBV4-1 and TRBJ1-1, with unresolved D. The V and J ends lost 5 bases and 4 bases respectively, with 8 bases between them. The CDR3 has 12 residues. Germline CDR1 reads MGHRA; CDR2 reads YSYEKL. The CDR3 region is CASSWDTTEAFF. In DNA, the CDR3 is TGCGCCAGCAGCTGGGATACCACTGAAGCTTTCTTT.

The chain joins TRBV27 to TRBJ2-7, with 8 bases aligning to TRBD1. Trimming cost V 3 bases and J 7 bases; bases outside gene matches: 8. The CDR3 covers 14 residues. Germline V gives CDR1 MNHEY, CDR2 SMNVEV (reference sequence). The CDR3 is CASSLGRGLIEQYF. Written as DNA, the CDR3 is TGTGCCAGCAGTTTGGGCAGGGGGCTAATTGAGCAGTACTTC.

This sequence joins TRBV28 and TRBJ1-1; no clear D. CDR3 length: 15 amino acids. The germline gives CDR1 MDHEN, CDR2 SYDVKM. With 2 bases removed from V and 2 bases from J, the gap between germline ends came to 12 bases. The CDR3 is CASSLIRELNTEAFF. CDR3 sequence (DNA): TGTGCCAGCAGTTTAATCCGGGAACTAAACACTGAAGCTTTCTTT.

The chain carries TRBV7-9 and TRBJ2-3, with D perhaps TRBD1 (6 bases). V shed 10 bases and J shed 10 bases, with 12 bases lying between them. CDR1 is SEHNR and CDR2 is FQNEAQ in the germline V gene (reference sequence). The CDR3 is made up of 10 amino acids. The CDR3 DNA sequence: TGTGCCACGCGATCAGGGGCGCAGTATTTT. This translates into CATRSGAQYF.

The gene calls are TRBV9 and TRBJ2-7; 8 bases agree with TRBD1. The CDR3 sequence is 14 residues long. J was trimmed by 3 bases and V by 4 bases; bases with no gene match: 6. The germline gives CDR1 SGDLS, CDR2 YYNGEE. For the CDR3, the DNA is TGTGCCAGCAGCTTAGAGGACAGGGTCTACGAGCAGTACTTC. It codes for CASSLEDRVYEQYF. Combining the CDR3 with reference TRBV9 and TRBJ2-7 gives the whole variable domain DSGVTQTPKHLITATGQRVTLRCSPRSGDLSVYWYQQSLDQGLQFLIQYYNGEERAKGNILERFSAQQFPDLHSELNLSSLELGDSALYFCASSLEDRVYEQYFGPGTRLTVT.

CDR3 coding DNA: TGTGCCAGCCGCCGCTTAGTAGCGGAGATCACCGGGGAGCTGTTTTTT. The encoded protein is CASRRLVAEITGELFF. The gene calls are TRBV5-6 and TRBJ2-2; D is perhaps TRBD2 (6 bases). With 7 bases removed from V and 4 bases from J, the gap between germline ends came to 20 bases. Germline-derived CDR1 and CDR2 are SGHDT and YYEEEE. CDR3 length: 16 residues.

The J gene is TRBJ1-4, the V gene TRBV18; TRBD1 matches at 11 bases. Per germline, CDR1 KGHSH and CDR2 LQKENI. J was trimmed by 7 bases and V by 1 base; bases with no gene match: 2. The length of the CDR3 is 15 residues. CDR3 residues: CASSPQDRGREKLFF. For the CDR3, the DNA is TGTGCCAGCTCACCACAGGACAGGGGGCGTGAAAAACTGTTTTTT.

The chain carries TRBV5-1 and TRBJ1-1; the D gene is possibly TRBD1 (5 bases). CDR3 length equals 14 residues. Per germline, CDR1 SGHRS and CDR2 YFSETQ. V shed 4 bases and J shed 5 bases, with 15 bases lying between them. The CDR3 is CASSLDKIGTEAFF. In DNA, the CDR3 is TGCGCCAGCAGCCTGGACAAAATAGGGACTGAAGCTTTCTTT.

The V call is TRBV30, the J call TRBJ2-3; TRBD1 might be the D (5 bases). Germline V CDR1 and CDR2: GTSNPN, SVGIG (reference sequence). This CDR3 has 14 residues. Deletions cut 1 base from V and 0 bases from J, with 8 bases between. CDR3 sequence: CAWSEAGSTDTQYF. The CDR3 DNA follows: TGTGCCTGGAGTGAGGCAGGGAGCACAGATACGCAGTATTTT.

The rearrangement uses TRBV11-2 and TRBJ2-1; no definite D call. CDR1 and CDR2 (germline): SGHAT, FQNNGV. The CDR3 has 15 amino acids. Trimming stripped 5 bases from V and 6 bases from J, with 17 bases between. CDR3 nucleotide sequence: TGTGCCAGCAGCCCCGAGAGGTACGGTAGCAATGAGCAGTTCTTC. Encoded protein: CASSPERYGSNEQFF.

The chain is built from TRBV11-2 and TRBJ1-2; no clear D. The CDR3 runs 18 residues. In germline, CDR1 is SGHAT, CDR2 FQNNGV. V lost 1 base and J 2 bases, leaving 20 bases between the germline ends. The CDR3 region is CASSLVRPVTMINYGYTF. CDR3 bases: TGTGCCAGCAGCTTAGTTCGGCCCGTCACCATGATAAACTATGGCTACACCTTC. Filled out from reference TRBV11-2 and TRBJ1-2, the complete variable domain reads EAGVAQSPRYKIIEKRQSVAFWCNPISGHATLYWYQQILGQGPKLLIQFQNNGVVDDSQLPKDRFSAERLKGVDSTLKIQPAKLEDSAVYLCASSLVRPVTMINYGYTFGSGTRLTVV.

The chain has TRBV5-5 and TRBJ2-7, with 7 bases matching TRBD1. The CDR3 has 14 amino acids. V lost 4 bases to trimming and J lost 3 bases; unmatched junction nucleotides: 7. Germline loops: CDR1 SGHKS, CDR2 YYEKEE (reference sequence). CDR3 residues: CASSLGQPSYEQYF. The CDR3 nucleotides are TGTGCCAGCAGCCTGGGACAGCCTAGCTACGAGCAGTACTTC.

The V and J genes are TRBV7-9 and TRBJ1-5; D gene unclear. Germline-derived CDR1 and CDR2 are SEHNR and FQNEAQ (reference sequence). V lost 6 bases and J lost 5, with 14 bases in between. This CDR3 has 14 residues. CDR3 loop: CASSAAPEDQPQHF. The CDR3 DNA is TGTGCCAGCAGTGCGGCGCCGGAGGATCAGCCCCAGCATTTT.